The 8 T cell receptor beta chains given below trace back to one sample, sequenced in a study of blood T cells in healthy people across ages. Sample-barcoded 5' priming and a J-beta primer mix drove a second PCR of about 6 to 12 cycles. TCRdb processed the 5' RACE reads anew with MiXCR; each CDR3 protein has one entry. The sample yields 1.5 million to 2 million distinct CDR3 sequences, 28% seen once. The sample taken for sequencing was blood. The receptors come from a woman aged 25 to 39 in good health.

This clonotype was found many times. This chain links TRBV20-1 with TRBJ1-2; TRBD1 agrees at 9 bases. J was trimmed by 4 bases and V by 2 bases; bases with no gene match: 8. Germline CDR1 is DFQATT and CDR2 is SNEGSKA (reference sequence). The CDR3 sequence is 15 residues long. In DNA form, the CDR3 reads TGCAGTGCTAGAACTTGGACAGGGGATGCCTATGGCTACACCTTC. Translated: CSARTWTGDAYGYTF.

The chain has TRBV6-5 and TRBJ2-2; D remains ambiguous. Germline V CDR1 and CDR2: MNHEY, SVGAGI. This CDR3 has 15 amino acids. The ends were cut back, 5 bases at V and 7 bases at J, with 17 bases in the middle. The CDR3 reads CASSPEAVPSGELFF. CDR3 bases: TGTGCCAGCAGTCCAGAGGCGGTCCCTAGCGGGGAGCTGTTTTTT.

This clonotype was recorded a few times. The J gene is TRBJ1-2, the V gene TRBV29-1; D call uncertain. This CDR3 is 12 amino acids long. The ends were cut back, 7 bases at V and 4 bases at J, with 13 bases in the middle. Germline assignment: CDR1 SQVTM and CDR2 ANQGSEA. CDR3 residues: CSGSQRSYGYTF. The CDR3 DNA reads TGCAGCGGTTCTCAGCGGAGCTATGGCTACACCTTC. Together with reference TRBV29-1 and TRBJ1-2, the CDR3 gives the full variable domain: SAVISQKPSRDICQRGTSLTIQCQVDSQVTMMFWYRQQPGQSLTLIATANQGSEATYESGFVIDKFPISRPNLTFSTLTVSNMSPEDSSIYLCSGSQRSYGYTFGSGTRLTVV.

This clonotype was detected only a few times. The rearrangement links TRBV6-1 to TRBJ2-1, with D possibly TRBD2 on 5 matching bases. The V gene lost 8 bases and the J gene lost 3 bases, with 20 bases spanning the gap. CDR3 length: 16 amino acids. Germline values: CDR1 MNHNS, CDR2 SASEGT. The chain's CDR3 is CASGKGGLRLYNEQFF. Here the CDR3 DNA reads TGTGCCAGCGGAAAGGGCGGGCTTCGGCTCTACAATGAGCAGTTCTTC.

As DNA, the CDR3 is TGTGCCAGCAGTGAAAGATATCAGCCCCAGCATTTT. Its translation: CASSERYQPQHF. The chain is built from TRBV6-1 and TRBJ1-5; D is unresolved. Trimming left V 2 bases short and J 5 bases short, with 4 bases between. This CDR3 region has 12 residues. The germline V gene encodes CDR1 MNHNS and CDR2 SASEGT.

The gene calls are TRBV6-5 and TRBJ1-4; 7 bases align to TRBD1. This CDR3 contains 15 residues. Trimming cost V 6 bases and J 3 bases; bases outside gene matches: 7. Looked up from germline, CDR1 is MNHEY and CDR2 is SVGAGI. CDR3 protein: CASSLTGVSNEKLFF. The CDR3 DNA is TGTGCCAGCAGCCTAACAGGGGTCTCTAATGAAAAACTGTTTTTT.

This clonotype was recorded many times. The rearrangement joins TRBV12-5 to TRBJ2-7; D gene ambiguous. Deletions cut 3 bases from V and 3 bases from J, with 6 bases between. Germline CDR1 LGHNT, CDR2 FRNRAP. The length of the CDR3 is 12 residues. CDR3 nucleotides: TGTGCTAGTGGTTTAGGATTCTACGAGCAGTACTTC. It encodes CASGLGFYEQYF.

The V call is TRBV5-1, the J call TRBJ2-6; no definite D call. Germline CDR1 and CDR2: SGHRS and YFSETQ. V dropped 4 bases and J dropped 2 bases, with 10 bases sitting between them. The CDR3 is 15 amino acids. CDR3 in amino acids: CASSVQVAGANVLTF. CDR3 sequence (DNA): TGCGCCAGCAGCGTACAAGTGGCTGGGGCCAACGTCCTGACTTTC.